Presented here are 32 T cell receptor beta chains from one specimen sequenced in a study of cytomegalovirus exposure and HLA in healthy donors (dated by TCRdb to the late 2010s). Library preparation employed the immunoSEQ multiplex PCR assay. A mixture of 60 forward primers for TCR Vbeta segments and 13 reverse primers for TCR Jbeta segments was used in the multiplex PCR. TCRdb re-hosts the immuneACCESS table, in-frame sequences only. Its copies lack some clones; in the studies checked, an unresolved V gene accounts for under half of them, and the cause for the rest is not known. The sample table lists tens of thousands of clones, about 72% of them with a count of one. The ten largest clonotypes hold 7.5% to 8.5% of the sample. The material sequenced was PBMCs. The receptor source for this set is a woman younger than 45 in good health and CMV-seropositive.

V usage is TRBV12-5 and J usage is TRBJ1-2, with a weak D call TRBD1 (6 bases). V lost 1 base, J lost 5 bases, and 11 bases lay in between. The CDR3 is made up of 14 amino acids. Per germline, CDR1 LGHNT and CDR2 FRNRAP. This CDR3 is CASGLGDNFYGYTF. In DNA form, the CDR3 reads TGTGCTAGTGGTTTGGGGGACAACTTTTATGGCTACACCTTC.

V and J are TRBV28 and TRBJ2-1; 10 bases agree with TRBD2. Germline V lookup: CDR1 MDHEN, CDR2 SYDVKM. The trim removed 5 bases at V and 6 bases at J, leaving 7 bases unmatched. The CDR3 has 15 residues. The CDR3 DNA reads TGTGCCAGCAGTGGGAGCGGGAGGGTCCCCAATGAGCAGTTCTTC. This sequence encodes CASSGSGRVPNEQFF.

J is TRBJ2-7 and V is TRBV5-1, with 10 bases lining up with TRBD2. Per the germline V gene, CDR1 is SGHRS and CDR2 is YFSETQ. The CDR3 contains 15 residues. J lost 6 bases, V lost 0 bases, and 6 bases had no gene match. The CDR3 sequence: CASSLEASGGGEQYF. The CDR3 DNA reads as TGCGCCAGCAGCTTGGAGGCTAGCGGGGGCGGCGAGCAGTACTTC. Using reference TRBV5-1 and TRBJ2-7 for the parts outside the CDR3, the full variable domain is KAGVTQTPRYLIKTRGQQVTLSCSPISGHRSVSWYQQTPGQGLQFLFEYFSETQRNKGNFPGRFSGRQFSNSRSEMNVSTLELGDSALYLCASSLEASGGGEQYFGPGTRLTVT.

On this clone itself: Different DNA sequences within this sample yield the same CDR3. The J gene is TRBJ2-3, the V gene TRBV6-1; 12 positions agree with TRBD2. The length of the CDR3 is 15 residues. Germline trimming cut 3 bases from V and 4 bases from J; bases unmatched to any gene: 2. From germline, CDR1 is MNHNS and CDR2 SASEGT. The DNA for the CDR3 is TGTGCCAGCAGTGAGACTAGCGGGGGCGCAGATACGCAGTATTTT. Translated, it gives CASSETSGGADTQYF.

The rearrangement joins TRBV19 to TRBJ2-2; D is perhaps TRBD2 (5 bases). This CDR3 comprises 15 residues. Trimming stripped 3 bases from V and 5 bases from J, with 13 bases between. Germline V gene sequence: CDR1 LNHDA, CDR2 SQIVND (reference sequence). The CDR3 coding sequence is TGTGCCAGTAGTATCCGGGGTAGTGGGACCGGGGAGCTGTTTTTT. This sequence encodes CASSIRGSGTGELFF.

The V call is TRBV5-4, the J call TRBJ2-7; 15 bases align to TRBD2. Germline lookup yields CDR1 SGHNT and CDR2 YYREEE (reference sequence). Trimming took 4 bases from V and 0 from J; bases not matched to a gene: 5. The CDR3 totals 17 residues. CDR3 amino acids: CASSRTSGRASSYEQYF. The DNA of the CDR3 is TGTGCCAGCAGCCGGACTAGCGGGAGGGCCAGCTCCTACGAGCAGTACTTC.

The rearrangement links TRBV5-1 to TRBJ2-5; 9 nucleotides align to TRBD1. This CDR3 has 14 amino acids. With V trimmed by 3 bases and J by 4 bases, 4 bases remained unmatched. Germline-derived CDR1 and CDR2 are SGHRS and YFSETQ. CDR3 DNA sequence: TGCGCCAGCAGCTCGGGACAGGGATTAGAGACCCAGTACTTC. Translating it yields CASSSGQGLETQYF.

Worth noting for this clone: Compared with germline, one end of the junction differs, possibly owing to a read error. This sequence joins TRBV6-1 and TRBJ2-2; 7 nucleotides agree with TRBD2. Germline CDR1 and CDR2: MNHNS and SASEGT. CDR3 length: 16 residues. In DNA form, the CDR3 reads TGTGCCAGCAGTGAAGTTGGGACTACGAACATCGGGGAGCTGTTTTTT. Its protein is CASSEVGTTNIGELFF.

DNA of the CDR3: TGTGCCAGCAGCAATTCCCTAGCGGGAGGGCCCTCGGATGAGCAGTTCTTC. Protein sequence: CASSNSLAGGPSDEQFF. This chain connects TRBV9 to TRBJ2-1; TRBD2 matches at 12 bases. Unmatched junction bases numbered 13, after V lost 4 bases and J lost 8 bases. This CDR3 is built from 17 residues. Germline lookup yields CDR1 SGDLS and CDR2 YYNGEE.

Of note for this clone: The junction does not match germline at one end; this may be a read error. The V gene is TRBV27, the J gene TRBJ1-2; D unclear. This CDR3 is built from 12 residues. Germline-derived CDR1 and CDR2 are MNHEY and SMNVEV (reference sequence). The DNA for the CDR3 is TGTGCCAGCAGATCGCGATTAGGCGGCTACCCCTTC. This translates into CASRSRLGGYPF.

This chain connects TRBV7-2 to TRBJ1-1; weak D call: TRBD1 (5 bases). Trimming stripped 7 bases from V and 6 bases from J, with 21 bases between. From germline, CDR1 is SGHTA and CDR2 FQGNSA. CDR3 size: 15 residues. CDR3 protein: CASTPRGGRFAEAFF. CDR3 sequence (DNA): TGTGCCAGCACCCCAAGGGGCGGGAGATTCGCTGAAGCTTTCTTT.

CDR3 nucleotides: TGTGCCAGCATTTTCCAGGGGACAGGTGTATACGAGCAGTACTTC. This codes for CASIFQGTGVYEQYF. The rearrangement joins TRBV6-5 to TRBJ2-5, with 8 bases that match TRBD1. The DNA end is a closer match to TRBJ2-7, so the J assignment may be wrong. The CDR3 is 15 residues long. CDR1 is MNHEY and CDR2 is SVGAGI in the germline V gene.

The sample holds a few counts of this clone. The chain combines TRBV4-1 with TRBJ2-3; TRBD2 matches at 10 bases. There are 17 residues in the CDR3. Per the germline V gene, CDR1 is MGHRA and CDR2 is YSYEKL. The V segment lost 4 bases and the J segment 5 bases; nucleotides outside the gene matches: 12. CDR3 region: CASSLRGSGGAVDTQYF. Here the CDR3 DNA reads TGCGCCAGCAGCCTGCGTGGGAGCGGGGGGGCCGTAGATACGCAGTATTTT.

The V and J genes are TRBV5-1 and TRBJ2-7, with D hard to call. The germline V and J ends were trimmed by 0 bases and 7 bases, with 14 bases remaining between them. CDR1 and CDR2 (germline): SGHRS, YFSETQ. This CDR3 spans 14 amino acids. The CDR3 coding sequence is TGCGCCAGCAGCTTGGGCGAGGAGTTCGGGGAGCAGTACTTC. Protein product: CASSLGEEFGEQYF.

The CDR3 protein is CASSEIGDYGYTF. CDR3 in DNA: TGTGCCAGCAGTGAAATAGGGGACTATGGCTACACCTTC. This chain connects TRBV25-1 to TRBJ1-2; weak D call: TRBD1 (5 bases). Germline-derived CDR1 and CDR2 are MGHDK and SYGVNS. Trimming left V 2 bases short and J 3 bases short, with 7 bases between. This CDR3 is built from 13 residues.

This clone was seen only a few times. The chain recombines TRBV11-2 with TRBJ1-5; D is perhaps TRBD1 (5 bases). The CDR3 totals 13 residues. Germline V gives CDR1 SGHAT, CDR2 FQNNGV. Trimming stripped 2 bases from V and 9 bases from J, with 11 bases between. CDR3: CASSLSRARPQHF. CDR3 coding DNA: TGTGCCAGCAGCTTATCCAGGGCAAGGCCCCAGCATTTT.

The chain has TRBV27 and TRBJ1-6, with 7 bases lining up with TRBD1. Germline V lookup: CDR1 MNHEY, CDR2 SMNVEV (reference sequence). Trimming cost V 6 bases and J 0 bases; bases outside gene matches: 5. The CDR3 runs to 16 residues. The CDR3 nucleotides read TGTGCCAGCAGGCCGACAGGGTTCTCCTATAATTCACCCCTCCACTTT. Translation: CASRPTGFSYNSPLHF.

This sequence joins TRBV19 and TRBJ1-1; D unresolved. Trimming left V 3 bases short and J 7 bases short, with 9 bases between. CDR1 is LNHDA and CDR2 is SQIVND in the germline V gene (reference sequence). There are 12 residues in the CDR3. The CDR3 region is CASSMSAGEAFF. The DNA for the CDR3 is TGTGCCAGTAGTATGTCTGCAGGTGAAGCTTTCTTT.

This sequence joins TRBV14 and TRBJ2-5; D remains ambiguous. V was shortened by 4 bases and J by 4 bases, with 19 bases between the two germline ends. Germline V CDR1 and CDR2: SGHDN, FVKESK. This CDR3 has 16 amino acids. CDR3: CASSPTGLASTETQYF. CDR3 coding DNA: TGTGCCAGCAGCCCAACCGGGTTAGCATCGACAGAGACCCAGTACTTC.

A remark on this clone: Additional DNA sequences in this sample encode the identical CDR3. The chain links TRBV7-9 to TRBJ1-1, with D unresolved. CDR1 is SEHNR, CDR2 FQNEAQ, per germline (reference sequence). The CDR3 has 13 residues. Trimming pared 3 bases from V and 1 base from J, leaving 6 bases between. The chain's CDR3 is CASSLRSNTEAFF. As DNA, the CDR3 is TGTGCCAGCAGCTTGCGATCGAACACTGAAGCTTTCTTT.

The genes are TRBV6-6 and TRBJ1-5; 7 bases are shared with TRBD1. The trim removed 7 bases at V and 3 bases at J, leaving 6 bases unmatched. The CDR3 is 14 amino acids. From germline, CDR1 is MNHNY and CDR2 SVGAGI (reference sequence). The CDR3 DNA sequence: TGTGCCAGCACCCGGGACAGAGACAATCAGCCCCAGCATTTT. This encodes CASTRDRDNQPQHF.

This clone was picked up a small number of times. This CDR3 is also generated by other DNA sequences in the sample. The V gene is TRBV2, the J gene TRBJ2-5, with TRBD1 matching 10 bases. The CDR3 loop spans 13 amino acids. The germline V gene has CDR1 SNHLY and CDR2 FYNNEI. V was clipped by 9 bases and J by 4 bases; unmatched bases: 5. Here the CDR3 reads CASRQGARETQYF. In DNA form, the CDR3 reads TGTGCCAGTAGACAGGGGGCGAGAGAGACCCAGTACTTC.

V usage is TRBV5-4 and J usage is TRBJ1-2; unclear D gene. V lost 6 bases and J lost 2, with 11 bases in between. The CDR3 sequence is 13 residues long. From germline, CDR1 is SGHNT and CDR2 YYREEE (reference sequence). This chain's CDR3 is CASTPGRNYGYTF. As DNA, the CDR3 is TGTGCCAGCACCCCGGGGAGGAACTATGGCTACACCTTC. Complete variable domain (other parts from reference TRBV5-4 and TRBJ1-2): ETGVTQSPTHLIKTRGQQVTLRCSSQSGHNTVSWYQQALGQGPQFIFQYYREEENGRGNFPPRFSGLQFPNYSSELNVNALELDDSALYLCASTPGRNYGYTFGSGTRLTVV.

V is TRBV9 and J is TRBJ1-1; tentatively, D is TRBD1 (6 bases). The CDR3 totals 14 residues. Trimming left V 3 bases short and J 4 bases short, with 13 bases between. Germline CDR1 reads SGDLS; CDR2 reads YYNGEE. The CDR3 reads CASSDGGGGTEAFF. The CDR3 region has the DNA TGTGCCAGCAGCGACGGGGGAGGGGGCACTGAAGCTTTCTTT.

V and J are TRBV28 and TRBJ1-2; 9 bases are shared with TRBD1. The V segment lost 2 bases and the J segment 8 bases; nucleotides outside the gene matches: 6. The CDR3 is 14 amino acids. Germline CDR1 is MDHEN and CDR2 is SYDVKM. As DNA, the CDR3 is TGTGCCAGCAGTTTAAGACAGGGGGTCCACGGCTACACCTTC. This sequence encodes CASSLRQGVHGYTF.

The CDR3 here is CASSLEGGSGYGYTF. The CDR3 coding sequence is TGTGCCAGCAGCTTGGAGGGAGGATCAGGGTATGGCTACACCTTC. The rearrangement links TRBV5-5 to TRBJ1-2; TRBD1 might be the D (5 bases). This CDR3 region has 15 residues. The ends were cut back, 0 bases at V and 5 bases at J, with 14 bases in the middle. Looked up from germline, CDR1 is SGHKS and CDR2 is YYEKEE (reference sequence).

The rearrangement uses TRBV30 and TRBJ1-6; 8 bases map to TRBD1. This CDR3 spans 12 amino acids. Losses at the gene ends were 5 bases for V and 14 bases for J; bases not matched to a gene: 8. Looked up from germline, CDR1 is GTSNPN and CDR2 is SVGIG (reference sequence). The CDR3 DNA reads TGTGCCTGGTCTTTACAGGGGGAATCCCTCCACTTT. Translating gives CAWSLQGESLHF.

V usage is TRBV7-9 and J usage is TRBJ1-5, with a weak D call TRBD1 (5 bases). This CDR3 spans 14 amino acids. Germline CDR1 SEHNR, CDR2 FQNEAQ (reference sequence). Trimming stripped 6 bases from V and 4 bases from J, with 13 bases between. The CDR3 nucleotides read TGTGCCAGCAGTGTTTCAGGGTCAAATCAGCCCCAGCATTTT. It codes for CASSVSGSNQPQHF.

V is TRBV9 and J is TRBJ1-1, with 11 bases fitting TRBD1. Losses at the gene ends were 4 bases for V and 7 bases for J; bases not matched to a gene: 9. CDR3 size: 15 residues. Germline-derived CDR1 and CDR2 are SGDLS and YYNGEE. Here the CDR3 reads CASSPRTGGDHEAFF. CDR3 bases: TGTGCCAGCAGCCCCCGGACAGGGGGCGATCATGAAGCTTTCTTT.

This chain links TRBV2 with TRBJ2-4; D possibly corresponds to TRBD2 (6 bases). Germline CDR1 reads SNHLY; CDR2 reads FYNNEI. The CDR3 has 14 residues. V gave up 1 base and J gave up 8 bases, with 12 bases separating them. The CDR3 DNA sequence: TGTGCCAGCAGTGAAGAGGCCCCGGGGGACATTCAGTACTTC. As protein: CASSEEAPGDIQYF. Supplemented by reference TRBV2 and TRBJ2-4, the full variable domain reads EPEVTQTPSHQVTQMGQEVILRCVPISNHLYFYWYRQILGQKVEFLVSFYNNEISEKSEIFDDQFSVERPDGSNFTLKIRSTKLEDSAMYFCASSEEAPGDIQYFGAGTRLSVL.

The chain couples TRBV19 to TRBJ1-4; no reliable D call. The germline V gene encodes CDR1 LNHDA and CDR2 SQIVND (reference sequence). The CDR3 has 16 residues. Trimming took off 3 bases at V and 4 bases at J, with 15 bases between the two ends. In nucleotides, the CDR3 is TGTGCCAGTAGTATCTCACGGTTACGGGATAATGAAAAACTGTTTTTT. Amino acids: CASSISRLRDNEKLFF.

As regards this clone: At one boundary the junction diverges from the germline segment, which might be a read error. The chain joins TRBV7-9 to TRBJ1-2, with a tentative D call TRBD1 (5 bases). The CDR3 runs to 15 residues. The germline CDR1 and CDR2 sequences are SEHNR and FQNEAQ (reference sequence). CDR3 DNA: TGTGCCAGCAGCTTACCCTGGACACTCTCGAAAGGCTACCCCTTC. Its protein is CASSLPWTLSKGYPF. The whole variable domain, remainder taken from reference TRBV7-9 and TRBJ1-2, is DTGVSQNPRHKITKRGQNVTFRCDPISEHNRLYWYRQTLGQGPEFLTYFQNEAQLEKSRLLSDRFSAERPKGSFSTLEIQRTEQGDSAMYLCASSLPWTLSKGYPFGSGTRLTVV.